This entry lists 22 T cell receptor beta chains sequenced from one sample in a study of blood T cell repertoires in COVID-19. Only in-frame clones appear in the TCRdb table, and some are missing; sequencing was by immunoSEQ multiplex PCR. The sample consists of around 170,000 clones, roughly 90% of them appearing once. Sequenced input: peripheral blood. The receptors originated from a man in his sixties with acute or convalescent COVID-19.

Worth noting for this clone: The same CDR3 is also encoded by other DNA sequences in this sample. The chain employs TRBV7-2 and TRBJ1-5, with 9 bases fitting TRBD1. Germline V gives CDR1 SGHTA, CDR2 FQGNSA. Germline trimming cut 4 bases from V and 4 bases from J; bases unmatched to any gene: 5. CDR3 length equals 15 residues. Here the CDR3 reads CASSSTGGGNQPQHF. As DNA, the CDR3 is TGTGCCAGCAGCTCGACAGGGGGAGGGAATCAGCCCCAGCATTTT.

V usage is TRBV7-6 and J usage is TRBJ2-6; tentative D call: TRBD1 (6 bases). The CDR3 covers 17 residues. Trimming left V 1 base short and J 3 bases short, with 13 bases between. Looked up from germline, CDR1 is SGHVS and CDR2 is FNYEAQ. Here the CDR3 reads CASSLGFQGFGANVLTF. DNA of the CDR3: TGTGCCAGCAGCTTAGGGTTCCAGGGGTTTGGGGCCAACGTCCTGACTTTC.

The chain's CDR3 is CASSLGTGGNNEKLFF. The DNA for the CDR3 is TGCGCCAGCAGCCTGGGGACAGGGGGGAATAATGAAAAACTGTTTTTT. The V gene is TRBV5-1, the J gene TRBJ1-4, with 11 nucleotides matching TRBD1. Looked up from germline, CDR1 is SGHRS and CDR2 is YFSETQ. The CDR3 contains 16 residues. V lost 4 bases, J lost 4 bases, and 6 bases stayed unmatched.

The chain joins TRBV2 to TRBJ1-5; maybe TRBD1 (6 bases). This CDR3 has 13 residues. Germline V gene data show CDR1 as SNHLY and CDR2 as FYNNEI. With 6 bases removed from V and 4 bases from J, the gap between germline ends came to 10 bases. Written as DNA, the CDR3 is TGTGCCAGCAGCCAGGACAGTAATCAGCCCCAGCATTTT. It is translated as CASSQDSNQPQHF. Together with reference TRBV2 and TRBJ1-5, the CDR3 gives the full variable domain: EPEVTQTPSHQVTQMGQEVILRCVPISNHLYFYWYRQILGQKVEFLVSFYNNEISEKSEIFDDQFSVERPDGSNFTLKIRSTKLEDSAMYFCASSQDSNQPQHFGDGTRLSIL.

This chain uses TRBV7-6 with TRBJ2-7, with D possibly being TRBD1 (6 bases). The CDR3 spans 16 residues. CDR1 is SGHVS, CDR2 FNYEAQ, per germline. Trimming took 5 bases from V and 1 from J, leaving 18 bases between them. The DNA of the CDR3 is TGTGCCAGCAGCCTAGGGTGGGGGACAATTTCCTACGAGCAGTACTTC. Translating it yields CASSLGWGTISYEQYF.

The chain combines TRBV3-1 (or the pseudogene TRBV3-2) with TRBJ1-6; 9 bases match TRBD1. Looked up from germline, CDR1 is LGHDT and CDR2 is YNNKEL (reference sequence). V gave up 1 base and J gave up 5 bases; unmatched junction bases: 3. This CDR3 has 16 residues. In DNA, the CDR3 is TGTGCCAGCAGCCAAGGGGACAGGGTTAATAATTCACCCCTCCACTTT. Its protein product is CASSQGDRVNNSPLHF.

The V gene is TRBV6-2 or TRBV6-3, the J gene TRBJ1-2, with 11 bases fitting TRBD1. V trimming: 6 bases; J trimming: 0 bases; junction bases outside the gene matches: 6. The CDR3 length is 16 residues. Germline-derived CDR1 and CDR2 are MNHEY and SVGEGT. The CDR3, as DNA: TGTGCCAGCAGGCCTCGGGGACAGGGGGCTAACTATGGCTACACCTTC. Residues: CASRPRGQGANYGYTF.

This chain links TRBV5-1 with TRBJ1-5, with D unclear. CDR1 and CDR2 (germline): SGHRS, YFSETQ. This CDR3 comprises 15 residues. Between the trimmed V and J ends, which lost 2 bases and 3 bases, there was a span of 12 bases. As DNA, the CDR3 is TGCGCCAGCAGCTTCGGAGGGAAGGACAATCAGCCCCAGCATTTT. Translated: CASSFGGKDNQPQHF.

The chain joins TRBV15 to TRBJ2-7; D gene unclear. This CDR3 is 12 amino acids long. In germline, CDR1 is LNHNV, CDR2 YYDKDF (reference sequence). Trimming removed 0 bases from V and 6 bases from J, with 6 bases in between. The CDR3: CATSRDSGEQYF. The CDR3 DNA reads as TGTGCCACCAGCAGAGACTCCGGCGAGCAGTACTTC.

The V call is TRBV11-2, the J call TRBJ1-2, with unresolved D. The V gene lost 8 bases and the J gene lost 8 bases, with 12 bases spanning the gap. CDR1 is SGHAT, CDR2 FQNNGV, per germline. The CDR3 sequence is 11 residues long. CDR3 region: CASGPTLGYTF. The CDR3 DNA follows: TGTGCCAGCGGCCCAACGCTCGGCTACACCTTC.

V gene TRBV5-1 combines with J gene TRBJ1-6; D is possibly TRBD1 (5 bases). This CDR3 is 15 amino acids long. V was clipped by 4 bases and J by 10 bases, with 18 bases between them. In germline, CDR1 is SGHRS, CDR2 YFSETQ. Written as DNA, the CDR3 is TGCGCCAGCAGCCCCGGGGGGGTGCTTCGATCACCCCTCCACTTT. Translating gives CASSPGGVLRSPLHF. Full variable domain (missing parts from reference TRBV5-1 and TRBJ1-6): KAGVTQTPRYLIKTRGQQVTLSCSPISGHRSVSWYQQTPGQGLQFLFEYFSETQRNKGNFPGRFSGRQFSNSRSEMNVSTLELGDSALYLCASSPGGVLRSPLHFGNGTRLTVT.

The J gene is TRBJ2-3, the V gene TRBV19; 7 bases line up with TRBD2. With V trimmed by 9 bases and J by 8 bases, 14 bases remained unmatched. Germline lookup yields CDR1 LNHDA and CDR2 SQIVND (reference sequence). The CDR3 has 14 amino acids. The CDR3 region is CASLRDAGVGTQYF. The CDR3 DNA follows: TGTGCCAGCCTCCGGGACGCGGGGGTCGGTACGCAGTATTTT.

This chain joins TRBV7-9 and TRBJ1-6; tentative D call: TRBD1 (6 bases). CDR1 is SEHNR and CDR2 is FQNEAQ in the germline V gene (reference sequence). The CDR3 is made up of 13 amino acids. V lost 6 bases, J lost 6 bases, and 9 bases lay in between. CDR3 in amino acids: CASRLDSNSPLHF. The CDR3 DNA sequence: TGTGCCAGCAGACTGGACAGTAATTCACCCCTCCACTTT.

This chain joins TRBV5-4 and TRBJ2-3, with TRBD2 matching 10 bases. Germline trimming cut 3 bases from V and 4 bases from J; bases unmatched to any gene: 5. This CDR3 region has 15 residues. The V gene's germline CDR1 is SGHNT and CDR2 YYREEE (reference sequence). CDR3: CASSWSGGAADTQYF. The CDR3 DNA sequence: TGTGCCAGCAGCTGGAGCGGGGGGGCAGCAGATACGCAGTATTTT.

The chain has TRBV3-1 (or the pseudogene TRBV3-2) and TRBJ2-3; TRBD2 aligns across 12 bases. Unmatched junction bases numbered 8, after V lost 2 bases and J lost 2 bases. The CDR3 has 18 amino acids. Looked up from germline, CDR1 is LGHDT and CDR2 is YNNKEL (reference sequence). DNA for the CDR3: TGTGCCAGCAGCCAAACCCCACTAGCGGGGGGACTCACAGATACGCAGTATTTT. Amino acids: CASSQTPLAGGLTDTQYF.

The chain links TRBV6-5 to TRBJ2-7; 7 positions match TRBD2. J was trimmed by 1 base and V by 6 bases; bases with no gene match: 9. The CDR3 totals 15 residues. Germline CDR1 and CDR2: MNHEY and SVGAGI. CDR3 amino acids: CASSPFSGFSYEQYF. The CDR3 bases are TGTGCCAGCAGCCCCTTTAGCGGGTTTTCCTACGAGCAGTACTTC.

The rearrangement links TRBV27 to TRBJ1-2, with TRBD1 as a possible D gene (5 bases). The CDR3 consists of 11 residues. V was cut by 4 bases and J by 5 bases, with 5 bases left in between. Germline-derived CDR1 and CDR2 are MNHEY and SMNVEV (reference sequence). CDR3 DNA sequence: TGTGCCAGCAGTTCAGGGTATGGCTACACCTTC. Translated: CASSSGYGYTF.

The chain recombines TRBV15 with TRBJ2-6, with a possible D match to TRBD2 (5 bases). Trimming removed 3 bases from V and 0 bases from J, with 6 bases in between. Germline lookup yields CDR1 LNHNV and CDR2 YYDKDF (reference sequence). The CDR3 sequence is 15 residues long. CDR3 region: CATSRGVSGANVLTF. As DNA, the CDR3 is TGTGCCACCAGCAGGGGAGTCTCTGGGGCCAACGTCCTGACTTTC.

This clone was seen only once. CDR3 residues: CASSQAGTVNSYEQYF. Written as DNA, the CDR3 is TGTGCCAGCAGCCAAGCCGGGACAGTGAACTCCTACGAGCAGTACTTC. V and J are TRBV14 and TRBJ2-7, with 7 bases lining up with TRBD1. Germline loops: CDR1 SGHDN, CDR2 FVKESK. The V and J ends lost 1 base and 0 bases, in that order; junction bases with no gene match: 6. This CDR3 is built from 16 residues.

The chain links TRBV7-9 to TRBJ1-2, with D possibly matching TRBD1 (5 bases). Trimming removed 0 bases from V and 6 bases from J, with 17 bases in between. The CDR3 is 16 amino acids. The germline V gene has CDR1 SEHNR and CDR2 FQNEAQ (reference sequence). CDR3 nucleotides: TGTGCCAGCAGCTTAGCGGGGGGTATGTCAGGAGATGGCTACACCTTC. Translating it yields CASSLAGGMSGDGYTF. The whole variable domain, filled in from reference TRBV7-9 and TRBJ1-2, reads DTGVSQNPRHKITKRGQNVTFRCDPISEHNRLYWYRQTLGQGPEFLTYFQNEAQLEKSRLLSDRFSAERPKGSFSTLEIQRTEQGDSAMYLCASSLAGGMSGDGYTFGSGTRLTVV.

This sequence joins TRBV11-1 and TRBJ2-5, with D perhaps TRBD1 (6 bases). Germline V gives CDR1 SGHAT, CDR2 FQDESV (reference sequence). The V and J ends lost 9 bases and 2 bases respectively, with 13 bases between them. CDR3 length: 13 residues. Here the CDR3 reads CASNRGHQETQYF. Written as DNA, the CDR3 is TGTGCCAGTAATCGGGGACATCAAGAGACCCAGTACTTC.

This chain links TRBV5-1 with TRBJ1-2; 11 bases align to TRBD1. The length of the CDR3 is 14 residues. Germline CDR1 is SGHRS and CDR2 is YFSETQ. V shed 4 bases, J shed 8 bases, and the junction held 7 bases outside the gene matches. CDR3 in DNA: TGCGCCAGCAGCCCCGGGACAGGGGGTTACGGCTACACCTTC. Protein: CASSPGTGGYGYTF. Complete variable domain (other parts from reference TRBV5-1 and TRBJ1-2): KAGVTQTPRYLIKTRGQQVTLSCSPISGHRSVSWYQQTPGQGLQFLFEYFSETQRNKGNFPGRFSGRQFSNSRSEMNVSTLELGDSALYLCASSPGTGGYGYTFGSGTRLTVV.